This T cell receptor (beta chain) was sequenced during a study of blood T cell repertoires in COVID-19. Study-wide context: Spain, Italy and the United States supplied samples that represented acute and convalescent COVID-19. PBMCs, B-cell-depleted T cells, or T cells provided the cDNA or gDNA that made up the material.

The CDR3 contains 18 residues. With V trimmed by 0 bases and J by 3 bases, 10 bases remained unmatched. In the authors' workflow: The authors estimated nucleated cell counts from reference gene primer amplification. Some clones are missing from TCRdb's copy, which holds only in-frame ones; the method was immunoSEQ multiplex PCR. V and J calls and clone size come straight from that table; D and trimming were deduced from the DNA. The table includes 130,000 or so clones, 86% detected once. The clonotype comes from an older woman with acute or convalescent COVID-19. The chain is built from TRBV23-1 and TRBJ2-4; TRBD2 matches 8 bases. TRBV23-1 qualifies as an ORF whose function is uncertain. What was sequenced was peripheral blood. This chain's CDR3 is CASSQSRGECLVKNIQYF. CDR3 nucleotides: TGCGCCAGCAGTCAATCGCGGGGGGAGTGTTTGGTCAAAAACATTCAGTACTTC.